These 19 T cell receptor beta chains originate from one sample sequenced in a study of T cell responses to AZD1222 COVID-19 vaccine. The repertoire was sequenced with immunoSEQ multiplex PCR; TCRdb's copy has only in-frame clones and lacks some. The sample lists roughly 80,000 clones; 88% were seen once. The sequenced sample was peripheral blood, obtained on day 0 of MenACWY control vaccination. The receptors originated from an adult in good health.

The V gene is TRBV28, the J gene TRBJ2-7; D perhaps matches TRBD1 (5 bases). The CDR3 consists of 13 residues. V gave up 3 bases and J gave up 3 bases, with 9 bases separating them. CDR1 and CDR2 from the germline V gene are MDHEN and SYDVKM. Here the CDR3 reads CASSFLRDYEQYF. CDR3 in DNA: TGTGCCAGCAGTTTTCTCAGGGACTACGAGCAGTACTTC.

The chain joins TRBV28 to TRBJ1-1; a weak D match, TRBD1 (5 bases). Between the trimmed V and J ends, which lost 5 bases and 1 base, there was a span of 14 bases. Germline CDR1 reads MDHEN; CDR2 reads SYDVKM. The CDR3 spans 15 residues. The CDR3 bases are TGTGCCAGCAGTCTCGAGACTACAGGGAACACTGAAGCTTTCTTT. It encodes CASSLETTGNTEAFF.

The J gene is TRBJ1-2, the V gene TRBV18; 9 nucleotides line up with TRBD1. Trimming took 3 bases from V and 2 from J; bases not matched to a gene: 1. The germline gives CDR1 KGHSH, CDR2 LQKENI. The CDR3 consists of 14 residues. The CDR3 here is CASSPGQGNYGYTF. The CDR3 DNA follows: TGTGCCAGCTCACCGGGACAGGGAAACTATGGCTACACCTTC. The full variable domain, its missing parts supplied by reference TRBV18 and TRBJ1-2, is NAGVMQNPRHLVRRRGQEARLRCSPMKGHSHVYWYRQLPEEGLKFMVYLQKENIIDESGMPKERFSAEFPKEGPSILRIQQVVRGDSAAYFCASSPGQGNYGYTFGSGTRLTVV.

The chain links TRBV9 to TRBJ2-1; 7 bases align to TRBD2. Trimming cost V 2 bases and J 5 bases; bases outside gene matches: 7. CDR1 and CDR2 from the germline V gene are SGDLS and YYNGEE. CDR3 length: 15 residues. The CDR3: CASSVGGSGHNEQFF. The CDR3, as DNA: TGTGCCAGCAGCGTTGGTGGTAGCGGGCACAATGAGCAGTTCTTC.

The chain recombines TRBV10-3 with TRBJ2-3; the match to TRBD2 covers 7 bases. V lost 8 bases to trimming and J lost 4 bases; unmatched junction nucleotides: 3. This CDR3 region has 12 residues. Germline V CDR1 and CDR2: ENHRY, SYGVKD. Here the CDR3 DNA reads TGTGCCATCGCGGGAGAAGCAGATACGCAGTATTTT. Amino acids: CAIAGEADTQYF.

The rearrangement uses TRBV27 and TRBJ1-1; D remains unclear. V dropped 3 bases and J dropped 6 bases, with 11 bases sitting between them. The CDR3 extends over 13 amino acids. Germline V CDR1 and CDR2: MNHEY, SMNVEV (reference sequence). DNA of the CDR3: TGTGCCAGCAGTTTTGTTCCTGTTGCTGAAGCTTTCTTT. It translates to CASSFVPVAEAFF.

V gene TRBV5-1 combines with J gene TRBJ2-3; tentatively, D is TRBD1 (6 bases). The ends were cut back, 0 bases at V and 6 bases at J, with 14 bases in the middle. The CDR3 is made up of 15 amino acids. Germline assignment: CDR1 SGHRS and CDR2 YFSETQ. As DNA, the CDR3 is TGCGCCAGCAGCTTGGGGGGGCCTACCGTGGATACGCAGTATTTT. This gives the protein CASSLGGPTVDTQYF.

V usage is TRBV5-6 and J usage is TRBJ1-3; maybe TRBD1 (5 bases). Per the germline V gene, CDR1 is SGHDT and CDR2 is YYEEEE. Between the trimmed V and J ends, which lost 0 bases and 0 bases, there was a span of 16 bases. CDR3 size: 18 residues. CDR3 loop: CASSLAGRQKLSGNTIYF. The DNA for the CDR3 is TGTGCCAGCAGCTTGGCTGGGAGACAGAAACTCTCTGGAAACACCATATATTTT.

This clone was picked up a small number of times. This chain uses TRBV6-5 with TRBJ2-2; tentatively, D is TRBD1 or TRBD2 (5 bases each). Per the germline V gene, CDR1 is MNHEY and CDR2 is SVGAGI. CDR3 size: 15 residues. Trimming left V 7 bases short and J 3 bases short, with 15 bases between. CDR3 region: CASTSRDPYTGELFF. DNA for the CDR3: TGTGCCAGCACTTCACGGGACCCCTACACCGGGGAGCTGTTTTTT.

The rearrangement joins TRBV6-5 to TRBJ1-6, with a weak D call TRBD1 (6 bases). CDR1 and CDR2 from the germline V gene are MNHEY and SVGAGI. The CDR3 is made up of 15 amino acids. V shed 5 bases and J shed 10 bases, with 18 bases lying between them. The CDR3 sequence is CASSIDRSEFSPLHF. As DNA, the CDR3 is TGTGCCAGCAGTATAGACAGGTCCGAGTTCTCACCCCTCCACTTT.

The chain uses TRBV11-2 and TRBJ2-2, with D uncertain. The ends were cut back, 6 bases at V and 4 bases at J, with 3 bases in the middle. This CDR3 region has 11 residues. Germline CDR1 SGHAT, CDR2 FQNNGV. In DNA form, the CDR3 reads TGTGCCAGCAGGTCCACCGGGGAGCTGTTTTTT. This gives the protein CASRSTGELFF. The complete variable domain, with remaining parts taken from reference TRBV11-2 and TRBJ2-2, reads EAGVAQSPRYKIIEKRQSVAFWCNPISGHATLYWYQQILGQGPKLLIQFQNNGVVDDSQLPKDRFSAERLKGVDSTLKIQPAKLEDSAVYLCASRSTGELFFGEGSRLTVL.

The chain couples TRBV19 to TRBJ1-2; 10 nucleotides agree with TRBD1. This CDR3 region has 17 residues. V dropped 5 bases and J dropped 4; count of bases not matched to a gene: 13. CDR1 is LNHDA, CDR2 SQIVND, per germline (reference sequence). The CDR3 coding sequence is TGTGCCAGTAGTCCTCCGGGACAGGGGTCGCGGGGCTATGGCTACACCTTC. The encoded protein is CASSPPGQGSRGYGYTF.

The chain has TRBV6-1 and TRBJ1-2; TRBD1 matches at 8 bases. J was trimmed by 7 bases and V by 3 bases; bases with no gene match: 13. The CDR3 sequence is 16 residues long. CDR1 is MNHNS, CDR2 SASEGT, per germline. The CDR3 loop is CASSDPRSGGYFGYTF. For the CDR3, the DNA is TGTGCCAGCAGTGACCCCAGGTCAGGGGGCTACTTTGGCTACACCTTC.

This chain connects TRBV19 to TRBJ2-7; unclear D gene. This CDR3 has 15 residues. Germline values: CDR1 LNHDA, CDR2 SQIVND (reference sequence). V lost 5 bases and J lost 3, with 17 bases in between. This CDR3 reads CASSPSDLILYEQYF. Here the CDR3 DNA reads TGTGCCAGTAGTCCTTCGGACCTAATCCTCTACGAGCAGTACTTC.

The rearrangement uses TRBV27 and TRBJ1-5, with D tentatively TRBD1 (6 bases). Germline-derived CDR1 and CDR2 are MNHEY and SMNVEV (reference sequence). The germline V and J ends were trimmed by 1 base and 1 base, with 11 bases remaining between them. The CDR3 runs to 16 residues. CDR3 region: CASSLWAGDSNQPQHF. CDR3 bases: TGTGCCAGCAGTTTATGGGCAGGGGACAGCAATCAGCCCCAGCATTTT.

The chain links TRBV6-6 to TRBJ2-2, with 7 bases matching TRBD1. The V segment lost 4 bases and the J segment 0 bases; nucleotides outside the gene matches: 2. In germline, CDR1 is MNHNY, CDR2 SVGAGI (reference sequence). This CDR3 spans 15 amino acids. CDR3 residues: CASSWTGANTGELFF. The DNA of the CDR3 is TGTGCCAGCAGTTGGACAGGCGCGAACACCGGGGAGCTGTTTTTT.

The rearrangement joins TRBV10-1 to TRBJ2-1; 13 bases agree with TRBD2. CDR3 length equals 17 residues. Germline loops: CDR1 WNHNN, CDR2 SYGVQD (reference sequence). V shed 4 bases and J 7 bases; nucleotides not matched to a gene: 10. This CDR3 is CASSGDVGLAGANEQFF. The CDR3 DNA sequence: TGCGCCAGCAGTGGGGACGTTGGACTAGCGGGAGCGAATGAGCAGTTCTTC.

This chain uses TRBV28 with TRBJ2-7; D is ambiguous. Germline values: CDR1 MDHEN, CDR2 SYDVKM. Trimming cost V 3 bases and J 3 bases, with 12 bases left between them. The CDR3 is 14 amino acids. CDR3 protein: CASSFASPFYEQYF. The CDR3 DNA reads as TGTGCCAGCAGTTTTGCTAGTCCCTTCTACGAGCAGTACTTC.

This clone was seen only once. The chain is built from TRBV9 and TRBJ1-6; D gene ambiguous. The germline CDR1 and CDR2 sequences are SGDLS and YYNGEE. V was clipped by 7 bases and J by 1 base, with 9 bases between them. The CDR3 covers 14 residues. Here the CDR3 DNA reads TGTGCCAGCGGGGAGGAGTCCTATAATTCACCCCTCCACTTT. It yields the protein CASGEESYNSPLHF.